The 6 T cell receptor beta chains reported below all come from one sample, sequenced in a study of blood T cell repertoires in COVID-19. The assay was immunoSEQ multiplex PCR, and TCRdb's table has in-frame clones only and misses some. This table holds fewer than 110,000 clones, less than 90% found once. The material sequenced was peripheral blood. The receptors shown here come from a human donor in a cohort sampled during active COVID-19.

The genes are TRBV4-1 and TRBJ1-3; D uncertain. V lost 2 bases, J lost 4 bases, and 15 bases lay in between. Germline CDR1 reads MGHRA; CDR2 reads YSYEKL. The length of the CDR3 is 16 residues. The CDR3 reads CASSQIGQAKGNTIYF. The CDR3 nucleotides read TGCGCCAGCAGCCAAATAGGCCAGGCCAAAGGAAACACCATATATTTT.

This chain joins TRBV5-6 and TRBJ1-6; 11 nucleotides match TRBD1. V lost 0 bases, J lost 9 bases, and 2 bases stayed unmatched. The CDR3 loop spans 15 amino acids. Per germline, CDR1 SGHDT and CDR2 YYEEEE. CDR3 loop: CASSLVGQGVSPLHF. The DNA of the CDR3 is TGTGCCAGCAGCTTGGTGGGACAGGGGGTTTCACCCCTCCACTTT. Variable domain in full (rest from reference TRBV5-6 and TRBJ1-6): DAGVTQSPTHLIKTRGQQVTLRCSPKSGHDTVSWYQQALGQGPQFIFQYYEEEERQRGNFPDRFSGHQFPNYSSELNVNALLLGDSALYLCASSLVGQGVSPLHFGNGTRLTVT.

This chain links TRBV7-9 with TRBJ1-2; 7 bases align to TRBD1. The CDR3 loop spans 13 amino acids. V lost 3 bases to trimming and J lost 3 bases; unmatched junction nucleotides: 1. The germline gives CDR1 SEHNR, CDR2 FQNEAQ (reference sequence). The CDR3 nucleotides read TGTGCCAGCAGCTTGCAGGGGGACTATGGCTACACCTTC. Its translation: CASSLQGDYGYTF.

The chain uses TRBV29-1 and TRBJ2-7; 11 positions agree with TRBD1. The trim removed 7 bases at V and 1 base at J, leaving 6 bases unmatched. The CDR3 extends over 14 amino acids. Germline CDR1 is SQVTM and CDR2 is ANQGSEA. CDR3 sequence reads: CSGRTGGRSYEQYF. The CDR3 nucleotides read TGCAGCGGCCGGACAGGGGGCCGGTCCTACGAGCAGTACTTC.

V gene TRBV5-1 combines with J gene TRBJ2-5; 14 positions agree with TRBD2. Trimming took 3 bases from V and 2 from J; bases not matched to a gene: 6. This CDR3 spans 17 amino acids. Looked up from germline, CDR1 is SGHRS and CDR2 is YFSETQ. CDR3 bases: TGCGCCAGCAGCTCCGGACTAGCGGGGGGTCAACAAGAGACCCAGTACTTC. Amino acid sequence: CASSSGLAGGQQETQYF.

The V call is TRBV30, the J call TRBJ1-6; D is ambiguous. There are 16 residues in the CDR3. Germline V gene sequence: CDR1 GTSNPN, CDR2 SVGIG (reference sequence). The V gene lost 5 bases and the J gene lost 0 bases, with 14 bases spanning the gap. CDR3 loop: CAWGTGISSYNSPLHF. CDR3 sequence (DNA): TGTGCCTGGGGTACCGGGATCAGCTCCTATAATTCACCCCTCCACTTT.